These 5 T cell receptor beta chains originate from one sample sequenced in a study of OX40 agonist ivuxolimab in advanced cancers. Using immunoSEQ multiplex PCR, the repertoire was profiled, and TCRdb retains in-frame clones only, with some absent. The table has about 110,000 clones, approximately 89% seen once. The starting material was CD4+ or CD8+ T cells sorted from blood, obtained in a trial of the OX40 agonist ivuxolimab. The source of these receptors is an adult with an advanced solid tumor such as melanoma, head and neck, liver or kidney cancer.

Concerning this clone: This sample includes further DNA sequences coding for the same CDR3. CDR3 DNA: TGTGCCAGTAGGTCGGACAGCCGACGGGGGTCCCAGTACTTC. It yields the protein CASRSDSRRGSQYF. This sequence joins TRBV6-1 and TRBJ2-5, with D tentatively TRBD1 or TRBD2 (6 bases each). The CDR3 extends over 14 amino acids. Germline CDR1 reads MNHNS; CDR2 reads SASEGT. The germline V and J ends were trimmed by 9 bases and 9 bases, with 23 bases remaining between them.

The table lists this clone with a few counts. J is TRBJ2-5 and V is TRBV15; D is ambiguous. V shed 4 bases and J shed 1 base, with 13 bases lying between them. The V gene's germline CDR1 is LNHNV and CDR2 YYDKDF (reference sequence). The CDR3 loop spans 15 amino acids. The CDR3 DNA reads as TGTGCCACCAGCACCGGACCGAGAAGCCAAGAGACCCAGTACTTC. Protein product: CATSTGPRSQETQYF.

This chain uses TRBV5-1 with TRBJ2-3; 9 nucleotides match TRBD2. The CDR3 spans 15 residues. The V and J ends lost 4 bases and 1 base, in that order; junction bases with no gene match: 4. Germline assignment: CDR1 SGHRS and CDR2 YFSETQ. As DNA, the CDR3 is TGCGCCAGCAGCACTCGACTAGCGGGCACAGATACGCAGTATTTT. Its protein product is CASSTRLAGTDTQYF.

The chain joins TRBV4-1 to TRBJ1-4; D is unclear. CDR1 is MGHRA and CDR2 is YSYEKL in the germline V gene. This CDR3 is 18 amino acids long. V gave up 4 bases and J gave up 10 bases, with 28 bases separating them. For the CDR3, the DNA is TGCGCCAGCAGCCGATTCACGGACCGTGGGGTTGAAGTGAGAAAACTGTTTTTT. It specifies CASSRFTDRGVEVRKLFF.

The chain couples TRBV5-1 to TRBJ1-1, with D possibly matching TRBD1 (5 bases). V shed 5 bases and J shed 4 bases, with 21 bases lying between them. CDR1 is SGHRS and CDR2 is YFSETQ in the germline V gene. This CDR3 is built from 16 residues. DNA of the CDR3: TGCGCCAGCAGAGTGAGTCCGGGCAGGGTAAGCACTGAAGCTTTCTTT. Residues: CASRVSPGRVSTEAFF.